Detailed here is one T cell receptor (beta chain). The data originate from a study of beta chain features in type 1 diabetes. Purity exceeding 98% was reached by all sorted populations. Per the germline V gene, CDR1 is SGHVS and CDR2 is FQNEAQ. The ends were cut back, 1 base at V and 2 bases at J, with 11 bases in the middle. The CDR3 has 15 residues. Expressed TCRB transcripts were sequenced because the entire RNA isolate underwent reverse transcription. Data came from immunoSEQ multiplex PCR; TCRdb stores just in-frame clones and leaves some out. The sample has around 19,000 clones, approximately 50% seen once.

The receptor comes from a man aged 18 to 30 in good health. This chain joins TRBV7-8 and TRBJ1-2, with no clear D. The sample taken for sequencing was stem cell memory CD4+ T cells from blood. CDR3 protein: CASSLGGGRNYGYTF. The CDR3 coding sequence is TGTGCCAGCAGCTTAGGCGGCGGCCGAAACTATGGCTACACCTTC.